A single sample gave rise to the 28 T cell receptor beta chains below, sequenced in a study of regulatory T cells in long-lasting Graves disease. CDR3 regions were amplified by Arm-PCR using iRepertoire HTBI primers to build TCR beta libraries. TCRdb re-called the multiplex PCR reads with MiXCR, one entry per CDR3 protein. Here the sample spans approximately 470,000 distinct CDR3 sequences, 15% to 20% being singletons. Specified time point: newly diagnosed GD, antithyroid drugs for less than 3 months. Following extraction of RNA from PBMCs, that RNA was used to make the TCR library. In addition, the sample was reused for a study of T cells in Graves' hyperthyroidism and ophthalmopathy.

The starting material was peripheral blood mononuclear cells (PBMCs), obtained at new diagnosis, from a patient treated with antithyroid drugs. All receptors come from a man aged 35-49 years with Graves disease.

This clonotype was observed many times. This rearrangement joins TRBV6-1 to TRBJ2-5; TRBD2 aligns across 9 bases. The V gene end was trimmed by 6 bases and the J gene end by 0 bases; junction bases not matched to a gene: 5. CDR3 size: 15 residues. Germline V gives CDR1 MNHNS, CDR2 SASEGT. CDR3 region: CASSRLAVHQETQYF. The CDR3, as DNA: TGTGCCAGCAGCAGACTAGCGGTCCACCAAGAGACCCAGTACTTC.

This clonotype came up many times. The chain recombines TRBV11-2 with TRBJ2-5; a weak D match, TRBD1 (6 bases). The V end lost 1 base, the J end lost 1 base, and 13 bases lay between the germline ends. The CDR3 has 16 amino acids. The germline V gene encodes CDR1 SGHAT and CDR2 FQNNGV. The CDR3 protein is CASSLVPQGIQETQYF. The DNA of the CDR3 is TGTGCCAGCAGCTTAGTTCCCCAGGGGATCCAAGAGACCCAGTACTTC.

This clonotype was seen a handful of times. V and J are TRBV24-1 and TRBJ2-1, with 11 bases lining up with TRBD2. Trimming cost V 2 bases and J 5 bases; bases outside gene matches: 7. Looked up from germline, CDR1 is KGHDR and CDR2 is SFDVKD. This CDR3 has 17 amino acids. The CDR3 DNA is TGTGCCACCAGTGATTCCCAGGGACTAGCGGACCACAATGAGCAGTTCTTC. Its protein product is CATSDSQGLADHNEQFF.

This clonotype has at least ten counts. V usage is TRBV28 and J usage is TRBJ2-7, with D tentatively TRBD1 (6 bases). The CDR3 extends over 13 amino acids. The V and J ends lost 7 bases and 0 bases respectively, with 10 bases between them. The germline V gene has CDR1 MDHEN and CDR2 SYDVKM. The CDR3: CASTRTVSYEQYF. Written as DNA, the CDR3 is TGTGCCAGCACAAGGACAGTCTCCTACGAGCAGTACTTC.

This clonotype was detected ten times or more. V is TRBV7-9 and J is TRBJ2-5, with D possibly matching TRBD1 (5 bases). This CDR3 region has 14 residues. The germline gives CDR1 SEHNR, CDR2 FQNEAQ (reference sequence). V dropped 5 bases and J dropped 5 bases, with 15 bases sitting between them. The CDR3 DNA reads TGTGCCAGCAGCCCCGGTGGGGCTTGGGAGACCCAGTACTTC. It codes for CASSPGGAWETQYF.

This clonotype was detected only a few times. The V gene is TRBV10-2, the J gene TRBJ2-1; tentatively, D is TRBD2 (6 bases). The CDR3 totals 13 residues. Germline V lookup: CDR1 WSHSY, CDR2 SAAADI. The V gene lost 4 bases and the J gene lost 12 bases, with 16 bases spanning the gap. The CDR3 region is CASSGGTGMRQFF. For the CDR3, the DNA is TGCGCCAGCAGTGGCGGGACTGGGATGAGGCAGTTCTTC.

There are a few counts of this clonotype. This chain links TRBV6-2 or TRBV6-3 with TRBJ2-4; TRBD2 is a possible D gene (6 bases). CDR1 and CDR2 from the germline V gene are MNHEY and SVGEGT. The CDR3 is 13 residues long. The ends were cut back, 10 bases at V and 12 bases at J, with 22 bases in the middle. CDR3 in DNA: TGTGCCACCAGACGATCAGGAGGGAGTGATCAGTACTTC. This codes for CATRRSGGSDQYF.

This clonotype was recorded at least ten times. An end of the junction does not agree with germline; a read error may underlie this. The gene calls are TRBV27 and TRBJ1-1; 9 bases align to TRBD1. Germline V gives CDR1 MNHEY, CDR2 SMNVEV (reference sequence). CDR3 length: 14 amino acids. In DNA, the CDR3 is TGTGCCAACAGTTTAACAGGGGGCATCACTGAAGCTTTCTTT. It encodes CANSLTGGITEAFF.

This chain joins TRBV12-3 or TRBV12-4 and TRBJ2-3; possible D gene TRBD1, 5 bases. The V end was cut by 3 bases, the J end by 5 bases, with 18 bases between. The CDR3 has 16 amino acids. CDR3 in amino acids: CASSFPGSGLEDTQYF. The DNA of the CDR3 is TGTGCCAGCAGTTTCCCCGGCTCAGGGCTAGAAGATACGCAGTATTTT.

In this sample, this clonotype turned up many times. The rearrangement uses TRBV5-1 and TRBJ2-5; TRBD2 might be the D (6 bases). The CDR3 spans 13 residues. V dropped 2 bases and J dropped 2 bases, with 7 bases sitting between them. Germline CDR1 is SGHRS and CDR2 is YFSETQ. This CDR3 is CASSFSGQETQYF. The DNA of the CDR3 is TGCGCCAGCAGCTTTAGCGGACAAGAGACCCAGTACTTC.

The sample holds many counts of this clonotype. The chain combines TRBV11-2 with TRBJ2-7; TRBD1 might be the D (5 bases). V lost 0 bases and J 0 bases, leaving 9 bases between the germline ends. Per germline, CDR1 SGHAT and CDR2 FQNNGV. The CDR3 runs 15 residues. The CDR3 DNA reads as TGTGCCAGCAGCTTAGATTCAGGGTTCTCCTACGAGCAGTACTTC. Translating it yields CASSLDSGFSYEQYF.

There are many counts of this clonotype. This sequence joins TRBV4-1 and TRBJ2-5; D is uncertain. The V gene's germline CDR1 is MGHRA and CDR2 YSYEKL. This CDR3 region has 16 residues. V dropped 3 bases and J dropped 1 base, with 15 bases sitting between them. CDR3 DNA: TGCGCCAGCAGCCACAGACCGGGCACAGCCCAAGAGACCCAGTACTTC. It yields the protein CASSHRPGTAQETQYF.

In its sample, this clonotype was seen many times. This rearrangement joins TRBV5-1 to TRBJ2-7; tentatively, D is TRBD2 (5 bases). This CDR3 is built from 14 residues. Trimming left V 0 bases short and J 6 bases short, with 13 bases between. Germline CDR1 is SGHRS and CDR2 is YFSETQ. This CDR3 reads CASSLGENRGEQYF. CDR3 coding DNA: TGCGCCAGCAGCTTGGGGGAGAATCGGGGCGAGCAGTACTTC.

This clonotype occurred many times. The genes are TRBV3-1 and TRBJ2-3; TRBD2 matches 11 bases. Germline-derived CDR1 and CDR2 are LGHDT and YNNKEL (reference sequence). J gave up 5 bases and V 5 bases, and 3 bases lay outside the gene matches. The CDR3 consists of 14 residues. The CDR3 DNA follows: TGTGCCAGCAGCTTCGGACTAGCGGGAGATACGCAGTATTTT. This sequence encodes CASSFGLAGDTQYF.

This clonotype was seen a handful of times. For the CDR3, the DNA is TGTGCCAGCAGCCAACAACCGGGACTAGCGGGAGGTTACCAAGAGACCCAGTACTTC. It is translated as CASSQQPGLAGGYQETQYF. The rearrangement links TRBV7-9 to TRBJ2-5, with 15 positions matching TRBD2. Trimming at V came to 5 bases and at J to 0 bases, leaving 10 bases not matched to a gene. The CDR3 consists of 19 residues. Germline V gene lookup returns CDR1 SEHNR and CDR2 FQNEAQ (reference sequence).

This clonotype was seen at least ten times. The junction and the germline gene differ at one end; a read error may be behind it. The CDR3 nucleotides read TGTGCCAGCAGGGCCGGGCCGGGGGATCGTACCTACGGGCAGTACTTC. Its protein is CASRAGPGDRTYGQYF. The chain has TRBV2 and TRBJ2-7; tentative D call: TRBD2 (6 bases). The CDR3 totals 16 residues. CDR1 and CDR2 (germline): SNHLY, FYNNEI.

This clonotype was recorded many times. The CDR3 loop reads CASSELGGAAYEQYF. Written as DNA, the CDR3 is TGTGCCAGCAGTGAATTAGGAGGGGCAGCCTACGAGCAGTACTTC. This chain joins TRBV25-1 and TRBJ2-7; a weak D match, TRBD2 (6 bases). V was trimmed by 1 base and J by 2 bases, leaving 12 bases between them. This CDR3 spans 15 amino acids. CDR1 is MGHDK, CDR2 SYGVNS, per germline.

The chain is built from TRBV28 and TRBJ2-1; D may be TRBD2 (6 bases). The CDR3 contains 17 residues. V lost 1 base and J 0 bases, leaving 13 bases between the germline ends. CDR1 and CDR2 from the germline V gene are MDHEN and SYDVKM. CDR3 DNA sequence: TGTGCCAGCAGTTTATATTCGGCGGGAAGCTCCTACAATGAGCAGTTCTTC. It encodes CASSLYSAGSSYNEQFF.

CDR3 coding DNA: TGCAGTGCTGGCTTGCTAGCGGGAGTTGACGAGCAGTACTTC. This gives the protein CSAGLLAGVDEQYF. The V call is TRBV20-1, the J call TRBJ2-7; 10 nucleotides align to TRBD2. This CDR3 has 14 amino acids. CDR1 and CDR2 from the germline V gene are DFQATT and SNEGSKA (reference sequence). V trimming: 5 bases; J trimming: 5 bases; junction bases outside the gene matches: 9.

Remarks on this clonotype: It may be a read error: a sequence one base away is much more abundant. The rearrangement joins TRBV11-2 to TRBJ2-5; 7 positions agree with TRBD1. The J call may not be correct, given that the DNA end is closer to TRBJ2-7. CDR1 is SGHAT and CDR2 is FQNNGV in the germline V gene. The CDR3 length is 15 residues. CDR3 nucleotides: TGTGCCAGCAGCAAGCCCACCGGGACAGCGTACGAGCAGTACTTC. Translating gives CASSKPTGTAYEQYF.

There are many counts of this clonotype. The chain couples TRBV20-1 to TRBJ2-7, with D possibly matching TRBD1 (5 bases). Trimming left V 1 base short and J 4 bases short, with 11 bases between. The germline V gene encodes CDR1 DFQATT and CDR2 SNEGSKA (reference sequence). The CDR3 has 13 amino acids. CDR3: CSARVDRPYEQYF. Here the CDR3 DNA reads TGCAGTGCTAGAGTTGACAGACCATACGAGCAGTACTTC.

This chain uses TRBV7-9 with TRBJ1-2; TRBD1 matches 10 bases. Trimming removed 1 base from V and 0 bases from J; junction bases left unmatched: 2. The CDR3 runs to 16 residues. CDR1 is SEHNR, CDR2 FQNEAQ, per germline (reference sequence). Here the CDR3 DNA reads TGTGCCAGCAGCTTAGGACAGGGGGCTTCTAACTATGGCTACACCTTC. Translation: CASSLGQGASNYGYTF.

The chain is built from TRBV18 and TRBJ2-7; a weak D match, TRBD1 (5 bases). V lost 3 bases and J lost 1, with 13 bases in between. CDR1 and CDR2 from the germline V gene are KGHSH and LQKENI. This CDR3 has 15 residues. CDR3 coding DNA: TGTGCCAGCTCACCGGAAGGCAGGACATCCTACGAGCAGTACTTC. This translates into CASSPEGRTSYEQYF. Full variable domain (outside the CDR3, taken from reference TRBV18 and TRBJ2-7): NAGVMQNPRHLVRRRGQEARLRCSPMKGHSHVYWYRQLPEEGLKFMVYLQKENIIDESGMPKERFSAEFPKEGPSILRIQQVVRGDSAAYFCASSPEGRTSYEQYFGPGTRLTVT.

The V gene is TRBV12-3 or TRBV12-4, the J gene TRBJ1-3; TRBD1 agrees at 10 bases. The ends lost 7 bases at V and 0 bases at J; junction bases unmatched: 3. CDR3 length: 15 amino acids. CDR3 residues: CASTGDRGSGNTIYF. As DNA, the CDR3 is TGTGCCAGCACCGGGGACAGGGGCTCTGGAAACACCATATATTTT.

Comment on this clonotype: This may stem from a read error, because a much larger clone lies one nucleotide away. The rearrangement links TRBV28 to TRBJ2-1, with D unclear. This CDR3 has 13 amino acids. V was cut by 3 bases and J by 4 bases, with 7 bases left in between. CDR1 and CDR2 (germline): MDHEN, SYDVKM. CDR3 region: CASSFVTYNEQFF. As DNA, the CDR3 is TGTGCCAGCAGTTTTGTCACATACAATGAGCAGTTCTTC.

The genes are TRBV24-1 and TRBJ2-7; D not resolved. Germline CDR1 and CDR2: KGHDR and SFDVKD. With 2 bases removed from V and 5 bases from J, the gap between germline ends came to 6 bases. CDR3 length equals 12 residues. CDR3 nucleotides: TGTGCCACCAGTGATTCGAAAAACGAGCAGTACTTC. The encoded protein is CATSDSKNEQYF.

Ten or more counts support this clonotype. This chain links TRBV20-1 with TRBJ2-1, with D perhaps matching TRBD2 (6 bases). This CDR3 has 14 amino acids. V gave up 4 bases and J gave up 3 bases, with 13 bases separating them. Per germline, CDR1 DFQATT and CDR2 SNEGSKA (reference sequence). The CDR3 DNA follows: TGCAGTGCTATAAGGGACTCAGGCTACAATGAGCAGTTCTTC. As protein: CSAIRDSGYNEQFF.

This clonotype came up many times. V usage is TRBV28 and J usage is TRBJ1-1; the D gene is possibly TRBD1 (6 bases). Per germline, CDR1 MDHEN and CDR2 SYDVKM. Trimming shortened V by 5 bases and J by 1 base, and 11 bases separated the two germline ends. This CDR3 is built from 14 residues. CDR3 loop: CASSPRGSNTEAFF. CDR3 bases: TGTGCCAGCAGTCCAAGGGGGTCGAACACTGAAGCTTTCTTT.